This TCR beta chain was captured by sequencing in a study of shared clonotypes between healthy human individuals. The CDR3 is 17 residues long. As concerns this clone: At one of its ends the junction is not consistent with the germline gene, which may arise from a read error.

Produced via immunoSEQ multiplex PCR; TCRdb's table is partial and in-frame only. The sample contains some 2,500,000 clones, approximately 93% of which appear only once. This sequence originates from a man aged 18 to 30 in good health. Some clones in this sample may be carry-over from other donors' samples. Sequenced input: naive CD4+ T cells from PBMCs. Sample subset: CD45RA+ positively selected. The genes are TRBV23-1 and TRBJ1-4, with TRBD1 identical over 7 bases. TRBV23-1 qualifies as an ORF whose function is uncertain. The CDR3 bases are TGCGCCAGCAGACAATCCCCTTGGAGGGGGCAGGGAGAAAAACTGTTTTTT. It specifies CASRQSPWRGQGEKLFF.